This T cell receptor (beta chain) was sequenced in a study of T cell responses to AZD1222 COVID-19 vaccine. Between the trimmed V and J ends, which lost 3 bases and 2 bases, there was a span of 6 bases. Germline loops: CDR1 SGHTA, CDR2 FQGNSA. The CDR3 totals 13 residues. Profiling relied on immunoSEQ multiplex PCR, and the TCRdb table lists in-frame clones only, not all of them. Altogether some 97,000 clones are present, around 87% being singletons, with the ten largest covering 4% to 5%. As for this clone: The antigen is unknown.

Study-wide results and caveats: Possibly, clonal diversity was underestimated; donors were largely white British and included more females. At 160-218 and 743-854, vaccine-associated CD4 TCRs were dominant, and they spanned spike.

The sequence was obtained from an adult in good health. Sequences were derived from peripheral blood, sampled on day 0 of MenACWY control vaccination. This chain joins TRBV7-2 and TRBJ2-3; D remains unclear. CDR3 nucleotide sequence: TGTGCCAGCAGCTTCCAACACACAGATACGCAGTATTTT. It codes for CASSFQHTDTQYF.